These 19 T cell receptor beta chains came from one sample sequenced in a study of blood T cell repertoires in COVID-19. Produced via immunoSEQ multiplex PCR; TCRdb's table is partial and in-frame only. The sample has fewer than 55,000 clones, 80% to 85% seen once. Sequences were obtained from peripheral blood. Receptors originate from a woman older than 75 with COVID-19, enrolled during active disease.

The chain links TRBV19 to TRBJ1-5; tentative D call: TRBD1 (6 bases). CDR3 length equals 15 residues. V dropped 4 bases and J dropped 4 bases, with 14 bases sitting between them. CDR1 is LNHDA and CDR2 is SQIVND in the germline V gene (reference sequence). CDR3 sequence: CASSTSAGANQPQHF. Here the CDR3 DNA reads TGTGCCAGTAGTACCTCAGCAGGGGCGAATCAGCCCCAGCATTTT.

J is TRBJ2-1 and V is TRBV4-1; TRBD2 matches at 11 bases. V shed 0 bases and J 2 bases; nucleotides not matched to a gene: 3. CDR1 is MGHRA and CDR2 is YSYEKL in the germline V gene. This CDR3 is built from 17 residues. For the CDR3, the DNA is TGCGCCAGCAGCCAAGATTCGGGACTAGCGGCCTACAATGAGCAGTTCTTC. Amino acid sequence: CASSQDSGLAAYNEQFF.

The chain has TRBV5-6 and TRBJ2-1; D may be TRBD2 (6 bases). Germline loops: CDR1 SGHDT, CDR2 YYEEEE. The CDR3 has 16 amino acids. V was pared by 0 bases and J by 7 bases, with 17 bases between. The CDR3 DNA is TGTGCCAGCAGCTTGGGCGCGGGATTGGGTGCGAATGAGCAGTTCTTC. Its translation: CASSLGAGLGANEQFF. Combining the CDR3 with reference TRBV5-6 and TRBJ2-1 gives the whole variable domain DAGVTQSPTHLIKTRGQQVTLRCSPKSGHDTVSWYQQALGQGPQFIFQYYEEEERQRGNFPDRFSGHQFPNYSSELNVNALLLGDSALYLCASSLGAGLGANEQFFGPGTRLTVL.

The CDR3 bases are TGTGCCTGGAGTCATCCGGGACAGGAATACTATGGCTACACCTTC. Translating it yields CAWSHPGQEYYGYTF. The rearrangement links TRBV30 to TRBJ1-2; 8 nucleotides match TRBD1. The J segment lost 3 bases and the V segment lost 2 bases, leaving 8 bases of the junction unmatched. CDR3 length: 15 amino acids. Germline loops: CDR1 GTSNPN, CDR2 SVGIG (reference sequence). The variable domain in full, completed from reference TRBV30 and TRBJ1-2, reads SQTIHQWPATLVQPVGSPLSLECTVEGTSNPNLYWYRQAAGRGLQLLFYSVGIGQISSEVPQNLSASRPQDRQFILSSKKLLLSDSGFYLCAWSHPGQEYYGYTFGSGTRLTVV.

The chain combines TRBV3-1 (or the pseudogene TRBV3-2) with TRBJ1-1, with D unresolved. CDR3 length equals 14 residues. In germline, CDR1 is LGHDT, CDR2 YNNKEL (reference sequence). V lost 1 base, J lost 5 bases, and 11 bases lay in between. The CDR3 sequence is CASSQVVGGTEAFF. CDR3 nucleotide sequence: TGTGCCAGCAGCCAAGTGGTAGGAGGAACTGAAGCTTTCTTT.

The chain joins TRBV6-6 to TRBJ2-7; 7 bases match TRBD2. Germline CDR1 is MNHNY and CDR2 is SVGAGI (reference sequence). With V trimmed by 7 bases and J by 3 bases, 3 bases remained unmatched. CDR3 length equals 12 residues. CDR3 DNA sequence: TGTGCCAGCACTAGCGGCGGCTACGAGCAGTACTTC. As protein: CASTSGGYEQYF.

The chain employs TRBV12-3 or TRBV12-4 and TRBJ2-5; D might be TRBD1 (6 bases). Trimming pared 4 bases from V and 5 bases from J, leaving 11 bases between. This CDR3 has 13 residues. DNA for the CDR3: TGTGCCAGCAGTTGGCCAGGGGAGGAGACCCAGTACTTC. Its protein is CASSWPGEETQYF.

The chain employs TRBV7-3 and TRBJ2-1; D might be TRBD1 (6 bases). V shed 1 base and J shed 4 bases, with 11 bases lying between them. Germline CDR1 and CDR2: SGHTA and FQGTGA. This CDR3 has 15 residues. This CDR3 is CASSLSTGQYNEQFF. The CDR3 DNA sequence: TGTGCCAGCAGCTTAAGTACAGGGCAATACAATGAGCAGTTCTTC.

The chain recombines TRBV7-9 with TRBJ2-3; 8 bases align to TRBD1. Germline assignment: CDR1 SEHNR and CDR2 FQNEAQ (reference sequence). V gave up 2 bases and J gave up 2 bases; unmatched junction bases: 6. CDR3 length equals 16 residues. The CDR3: CASSLITTGATDTQYF. The CDR3 coding sequence is TGTGCCAGCAGCTTAATTACGACAGGGGCCACAGATACGCAGTATTTT.

V and J are TRBV6-5 and TRBJ1-2; D possibly corresponds to TRBD1 (5 bases). V shed 6 bases and J shed 3 bases, with 11 bases lying between them. The V gene's germline CDR1 is MNHEY and CDR2 SVGAGI. This CDR3 is built from 13 residues. The CDR3 here is CASRWGGDYGYTF. In DNA, the CDR3 is TGTGCCAGCAGATGGGGGGGTGACTATGGCTACACCTTC.

For the CDR3, the DNA is TGCAGTGCTAGTAAGGGGTTAGGTGATTCACCCCTCCACTTT. Its protein product is CSASKGLGDSPLHF. The chain employs TRBV20-1 and TRBJ1-6; TRBD1 might be the D (5 bases). Germline CDR1 reads DFQATT; CDR2 reads SNEGSKA (reference sequence). This CDR3 has 14 residues. V dropped 3 bases and J dropped 8 bases, with 14 bases sitting between them.

This chain links TRBV19 with TRBJ1-2; D remains unclear. CDR1 is LNHDA and CDR2 is SQIVND in the germline V gene (reference sequence). V dropped 10 bases and J dropped 4 bases, with 7 bases sitting between them. This CDR3 has 10 amino acids. The CDR3 DNA sequence: TGTGCCACCGGCGGCTATGGCTACACCTTC. This sequence encodes CATGGYGYTF.

V gene TRBV3-1 (or the pseudogene TRBV3-2) combines with J gene TRBJ1-1, with TRBD1 as a possible D gene (5 bases). The V end lost 4 bases, the J end lost 9 bases, and 15 bases lay between the germline ends. Per the germline V gene, CDR1 is LGHDT and CDR2 is YNNKEL (reference sequence). CDR3 length: 13 residues. The CDR3 region has the DNA TGTGCCAGCAGCCTAAAGGGGACTGAGAAAGCTTTCTTT. Amino acids: CASSLKGTEKAFF.

The table lists this clone with a count of one. This chain connects TRBV19 to TRBJ1-4, with TRBD1 matching 7 bases. Unmatched junction bases numbered 12, after V lost 7 bases and J lost 7 bases. Germline CDR1 and CDR2: LNHDA and SQIVND (reference sequence). This CDR3 has 15 amino acids. CDR3 sequence: CASTNRAGGGEKLFF. CDR3 nucleotides: TGTGCCAGTACCAACCGAGCAGGGGGTGGTGAAAAACTGTTTTTT.

J is TRBJ2-7 and V is TRBV19; unclear D gene. Germline V CDR1 and CDR2: LNHDA, SQIVND (reference sequence). The CDR3 contains 13 residues. V was pared by 4 bases and J by 7 bases, with 14 bases between. The CDR3 DNA sequence: TGTGCCAGTAGTAGAACGACAATCTCTGAGCAGTACTTC. Translating it yields CASSRTTISEQYF.

V usage is TRBV27 and J usage is TRBJ2-1, with TRBD2 identical over 9 bases. Germline V gene data show CDR1 as MNHEY and CDR2 as SMNVEV (reference sequence). Trimming took 2 bases from V and 9 from J; bases not matched to a gene: 8. The CDR3 runs 15 residues. As DNA, the CDR3 is TGTGCCAGCAGTTTAGGTAGCGGGAGTGCTCGTGAGCAGTTCTTC. Translating gives CASSLGSGSAREQFF.

This chain joins TRBV7-6 and TRBJ1-1; no clear D gene. Germline-derived CDR1 and CDR2 are SGHVS and FNYEAQ. With 3 bases removed from V and 2 bases from J, the gap between germline ends came to 7 bases. The CDR3 is 13 amino acids. The CDR3 DNA is TGTGCCAGCAGCTTTGGCAGAAACACTGAAGCTTTCTTT. It is translated as CASSFGRNTEAFF. Drawing the rest from reference TRBV7-6 and TRBJ1-1, the complete variable domain is GAGVSQSPRYKVTKRGQDVALRCDPISGHVSLYWYRQALGQGPEFLTYFNYEAQQDKSGLPNDRFSAERPEGSISTLTIQRTEQRDSAMYRCASSFGRNTEAFFGQGTRLTVV.

The chain is built from TRBV28 and TRBJ1-6, with D tentatively TRBD1 (5 bases). V was trimmed by 8 bases and J by 10 bases, leaving 12 bases between them. CDR1 is MDHEN, CDR2 SYDVKM, per germline. This CDR3 spans 12 amino acids. The CDR3 here is CASSRDHSPLHF. The CDR3 region has the DNA TGTGCCAGCTCCAGGGATCACTCACCCCTCCACTTT.

The chain has TRBV29-1 and TRBJ2-3; weak D call: TRBD2 (5 bases). CDR3 length: 11 amino acids. V was trimmed by 6 bases and J by 4 bases, leaving 8 bases between them. Germline V gives CDR1 SQVTM, CDR2 ANQGSEA. CDR3: CSVQEADTQYF. The CDR3 DNA is TGCAGCGTGCAGGAGGCAGATACGCAGTATTTT.